The 28 T cell receptor beta chains reported below all come from one sample, sequenced in a study of spatial heterogeneity in lung cancer. TCRdb processed the 5' RACE reads anew with MiXCR; each CDR3 protein has one entry. The sample holds about 15,000 distinct CDR3 sequences, 3.6% seen once. Time point given: sample taken at primary tumor resection. This specimen consisted of normal lung tissue next to the tumor, obtained at surgery. The receptors here all came from a male donor with early-stage non-small cell lung cancer.

This clonotype was detected ten times or more. This beta chain represents an off-target read in a library built for alpha chains; its size is of limited meaning. The rearrangement links TRBV7-8 to TRBJ2-3; 11 nucleotides align to TRBD2. Germline CDR1 and CDR2: SGHVS and FQNEAQ. This CDR3 has 18 residues. J lost 4 bases, V lost 2 bases, and 11 bases had no gene match. The CDR3 region has the DNA TGTGCCAGCAGCTTACTAGCGGGAGGTCTAGGAGGGGCAGATACGCAGTATTTT. Protein: CASSLLAGGLGGADTQYF.

This clonotype was counted at least ten times. This beta chain came through as a stray read in a library set up for alpha chains, and its size says little. The CDR3 protein is CASSFGTGTNTQYF. CDR3 DNA: TGTGCCAGCAGTTTCGGGACAGGAACAAATACGCAGTATTTT. The chain combines TRBV6-2 or TRBV6-3 with TRBJ2-3; 8 bases fit TRBD1. The CDR3 is made up of 14 amino acids. Looked up from germline, CDR1 is MNHEY and CDR2 is SVGEGT. V lost 4 bases and J lost 7; bases outside the gene matches: 7.

This clonotype is deemed medium-sized. Little can be read into the size of this beta chain, an off-target read in a library designed for alpha chains. The chain employs TRBV5-1 and TRBJ2-1, with 12 bases fitting TRBD2. The CDR3 contains 14 residues. V was clipped by 2 bases and J by 7 bases; unmatched bases: 1. The V gene's germline CDR1 is SGHRS and CDR2 YFSETQ. This chain's CDR3 is CASSLLAGGNEQFF. Written as DNA, the CDR3 is TGCGCCAGCAGCTTACTAGCGGGAGGAAATGAGCAGTTCTTC.

This clonotype ranks as medium-sized. Being off target in a library aimed at alpha chains, this beta chain has a size of little meaning. V usage is TRBV18 and J usage is TRBJ2-5, with D perhaps TRBD2 (6 bases). V lost 6 bases to trimming and J lost 2 bases, with 7 bases between them. CDR1 KGHSH and CDR2 LQKENI come from the germline V gene. This CDR3 is built from 12 residues. CDR3: CASSAGQETQYF. CDR3 nucleotide sequence: TGTGCCAGCTCCGCGGGACAAGAGACCCAGTACTTC.

This clonotype has ten or more counts. In a library made to pick up alpha chains, this beta chain is a stray read with a size that means little. The rearrangement links TRBV10-3 to TRBJ2-5; 12 bases agree with TRBD2. The ends lost 6 bases at V and 5 bases at J; junction bases unmatched: 7. Looked up from germline, CDR1 is ENHRY and CDR2 is SYGVKD. The CDR3 extends over 15 amino acids. The CDR3 spells CAISEGLAGSETQYF. The CDR3 DNA reads TGTGCCATCAGCGAAGGACTAGCGGGATCTGAGACCCAGTACTTC.

This clonotype was seen many times. Little can be read into the size of this beta chain, an off-target read in a library designed for alpha chains. V usage is TRBV7-8 and J usage is TRBJ2-1; tentative D call: TRBD1 (6 bases). This CDR3 has 17 residues. V was pared by 0 bases and J by 2 bases, with 14 bases between. From germline, CDR1 is SGHVS and CDR2 FQNEAQ. The CDR3 nucleotides read TGTGCCAGCAGCTTAGCTCACATCAGGGGAGCCTACAATGAGCAGTTCTTC. It codes for CASSLAHIRGAYNEQFF.

With respect to this clonotype: This beta chain slipped into a library made for alpha chains as a stray read, so its size is not meaningful. The chain has TRBV20-1 and TRBJ2-3; tentatively, D is TRBD1 (6 bases). Per the germline V gene, CDR1 is DFQATT and CDR2 is SNEGSKA (reference sequence). Trimming removed 6 bases at V and 11 bases at J, with 18 bases between. The CDR3 has 12 residues. CDR3 loop: CSAPSRWTEQYF. CDR3 in DNA: TGCAGTGCCCCCTCTCGGTGGACAGAGCAGTATTTT.

This clonotype was recorded at least ten times. As an off-target read in a library built for alpha chains, this beta chain has a frequency of little significance. V usage is TRBV6-2 or TRBV6-3 and J usage is TRBJ1-2; a possible D gene is TRBD1 (5 bases). Trimming shortened V by 5 bases and J by 4 bases, and 14 bases separated the two germline ends. The CDR3 is 14 amino acids. CDR1 MNHEY and CDR2 SVGEGT come from the germline V gene. This CDR3 reads CASSPTGRFYGYTF. The CDR3 DNA is TGTGCCAGCAGTCCTACGGGACGGTTCTATGGCTACACCTTC.

This clonotype was picked up many times. This beta chain lies outside the target of a library built for alpha chains; its clone size means little. The V gene is TRBV10-3, the J gene TRBJ2-7, with 7 positions matching TRBD1. The trim removed 3 bases at V and 2 bases at J, leaving 4 bases unmatched. This CDR3 contains 14 residues. Germline V gene data show CDR1 as ENHRY and CDR2 as SYGVKD. CDR3 in amino acids: CAISDPDRAYEQYF. The DNA for the CDR3 is TGTGCCATCAGTGACCCAGACAGGGCCTACGAGCAGTACTTC.

A note on this clonotype: This beta chain is an unintended read in a library built for alpha chains; its size means little. The rearrangement joins TRBV6-1 to TRBJ1-2; 12 bases are a match to TRBD1. The CDR3 runs 16 residues. In germline, CDR1 is MNHNS, CDR2 SASEGT. With V trimmed by 7 bases and J by 3 bases, 9 bases remained unmatched. The CDR3 is CASILIGTGGDYGYTF. In DNA, the CDR3 is TGTGCCAGCATCTTGATTGGGACAGGGGGCGACTATGGCTACACCTTC.

Many counts were recorded for this clonotype. Because this beta chain is a stray read in a library intended to capture alpha chains, its abundance should not be given much weight. The chain uses TRBV6-2 or TRBV6-3 and TRBJ2-3, with 11 bases identical to TRBD2. V dropped 5 bases and J dropped 2; count of bases not matched to a gene: 21. Germline CDR1 reads MNHEY; CDR2 reads SVGEGT. The CDR3 sequence is 21 residues long. The DNA for the CDR3 is TGTGCCAGCAGTACCCTGGTAGCGGGAGGGCCAGATGGGTTGCCCACAGATACGCAGTATTTT. It encodes CASSTLVAGGPDGLPTDTQYF.

This clonotype was detected ten times or more. The library was designed around alpha chains, so this beta chain is a stray read whose abundance carries little weight. The chain has TRBV10-3 and TRBJ2-5; tentatively, D is TRBD1 (6 bases). There are 14 residues in the CDR3. Deletions cut 4 bases from V and 3 bases from J, with 12 bases between. From germline, CDR1 is ENHRY and CDR2 SYGVKD. The CDR3 is CAISGAAGEETQYF. For the CDR3, the DNA is TGTGCCATCAGTGGCGCGGCAGGGGAAGAGACCCAGTACTTC.

This clonotype was detected many times. This beta chain is a stray sequence in a library constructed for alpha chains; its clone size is not meaningful. The genes are TRBV7-2 and TRBJ2-7; TRBD2 agrees at 9 bases. The CDR3 is 16 amino acids. Looked up from germline, CDR1 is SGHTA and CDR2 is FQGNSA. V lost 2 bases, J lost 2 bases, and 7 bases stayed unmatched. The CDR3 coding sequence is TGTGCCAGCAGCTTACGGTTTAGCGGGAGCCCCTACGAGCAGTACTTC. This encodes CASSLRFSGSPYEQYF.

In this sample, this clonotype turned up many times. The library was prepared for alpha chains; this beta chain is a stray read, so its frequency means little. The V call is TRBV6-1, the J call TRBJ1-1; D not resolved. V was clipped by 8 bases and J by 3 bases, with 13 bases between them. CDR3 size: 13 residues. Germline assignment: CDR1 MNHNS and CDR2 SASEGT. The CDR3 reads CASRFGRDTEAFF. CDR3 nucleotides: TGTGCCAGCCGGTTCGGGAGGGACACTGAAGCTTTCTTT.

This clonotype was counted many times. A library made for alpha chains picked up this beta chain off target, so its size means little. This sequence joins TRBV19 and TRBJ2-7; D perhaps matches TRBD2 (5 bases). Germline assignment: CDR1 LNHDA and CDR2 SQIVND (reference sequence). Trimming pared 5 bases from V and 3 bases from J, leaving 11 bases between. This CDR3 contains 13 residues. CDR3 loop: CASSVASYYEQYF. The CDR3 coding sequence is TGTGCCAGTAGTGTGGCTAGCTACTACGAGCAGTACTTC.

By share of the sample, this clonotype is medium-sized. Little can be read into the size of this beta chain, an off-target read in a library designed for alpha chains. The chain carries TRBV20-1 and TRBJ2-7; D call uncertain. The ends were cut back, 0 bases at V and 4 bases at J, with 13 bases in the middle. The CDR3 has 14 amino acids. Germline loops: CDR1 DFQATT, CDR2 SNEGSKA (reference sequence). CDR3 loop: CSARDYDNPYEQYF. The CDR3 DNA follows: TGCAGTGCTAGAGATTATGATAACCCGTACGAGCAGTACTTC.

This clonotype occurred many times. This beta chain is off target for a library built for alpha chains, so its abundance means little. V usage is TRBV6-2 or TRBV6-3 and J usage is TRBJ1-1; D unresolved. CDR3 length equals 13 residues. CDR1 is MNHEY, CDR2 SVGEGT, per germline. The V and J ends lost 3 bases and 6 bases respectively, with 11 bases between them. Written as DNA, the CDR3 is TGTGCCAGCAGTTATGGCTTGGGCGCTGAAGCTTTCTTT. It encodes CASSYGLGAEAFF.

This clonotype has a count of ten or more. A library prepared for alpha chains yielded this beta chain as an off-target read; its size is of little meaning. The chain recombines TRBV12-3 or TRBV12-4 with TRBJ1-2; 8 bases fit TRBD1. V was pared by 5 bases and J by 1 base, with 3 bases of the junction left unmatched. This CDR3 region has 14 residues. The chain's CDR3 is CASSPDRDNYGYTF. The DNA for the CDR3 is TGTGCCAGCAGTCCGGACAGGGATAACTATGGCTACACCTTC.

In its sample, this clonotype was seen many times. With the library built for alpha chains, this beta chain is off target and its frequency is not meaningful. The V gene is TRBV20-1, the J gene TRBJ1-4; D is possibly TRBD1 (6 bases). Trimming cost V 1 base and J 11 bases, with 14 bases left between them. This CDR3 comprises 13 residues. Germline values: CDR1 DFQATT, CDR2 SNEGSKA (reference sequence). In nucleotides, the CDR3 is TGCAGTGCTAGAGCGGCAGGGGAATGGAAACTGTTTTTT. The encoded protein is CSARAAGEWKLFF.

This clonotype was detected many times. This beta chain slipped into a library made for alpha chains as a stray read, so its size is not meaningful. CDR3 coding DNA: TGTGCTAGTGGATCGACTAGCGGATATTACAATGAGCAGTTCTTC. Protein: CASGSTSGYYNEQFF. This chain connects TRBV12-5 to TRBJ2-1, with TRBD2 identical over 9 bases. The junction had 7 bases not matched to a gene; V was cut back by 6 bases and J by 4 bases. Germline-derived CDR1 and CDR2 are LGHNT and FRNRAP. The CDR3 has 15 amino acids.

The table lists this clonotype with a few counts. This beta chain came through as a stray read in a library set up for alpha chains, and its size says little. This sequence joins TRBV18 and TRBJ2-2, with TRBD1 matching over 8 bases. CDR3 length: 17 amino acids. The germline V gene has CDR1 KGHSH and CDR2 LQKENI. Losses at the gene ends were 3 bases for V and 0 bases for J; bases not matched to a gene: 6. The CDR3 here is CASSPSGQGANTGELFF. CDR3 DNA sequence: TGTGCCAGCTCACCCTCAGGACAGGGAGCGAACACCGGGGAGCTGTTTTTT.

This clonotype was observed many times. This beta chain is a stray sequence in a library constructed for alpha chains; its clone size is not meaningful. The chain joins TRBV6-2 or TRBV6-3 to TRBJ2-1, with 7 nucleotides matching TRBD1. Germline CDR1 is MNHEY and CDR2 is SVGEGT. Losses at the gene ends were 8 bases for V and 6 bases for J; bases not matched to a gene: 4. This CDR3 region has 12 residues. CDR3: CASGDRVNEQFF. The CDR3 DNA is TGTGCCAGCGGCGACAGGGTCAATGAGCAGTTCTTC.

The sample holds many counts of this clonotype. This beta chain is an unintended read in a library built for alpha chains; its size means little. The chain links TRBV11-2 to TRBJ1-2; a possible D gene is TRBD1 (6 bases). Germline CDR1 reads SGHAT; CDR2 reads FQNNGV. The CDR3 totals 15 residues. Deletions cut 1 base from V and 0 bases from J, with 9 bases between. CDR3 bases: TGTGCCAGCAGCTTAGGGACAGACGCTAACTATGGCTACACCTTC. Residues: CASSLGTDANYGYTF.

This clonotype was seen repeatedly, ten times or more. Within a library made for alpha chains, this beta chain is off target, and its count is uninformative. The CDR3 loop is CATSDYRDSGELFF. The CDR3 nucleotides are TGTGCCACCAGTGATTACAGGGATTCCGGGGAGCTGTTTTTT. The chain employs TRBV24-1 and TRBJ2-2; tentative D call: TRBD1 (6 bases). Trimming shortened V by 2 bases and J by 6 bases, and 9 bases separated the two germline ends. This CDR3 comprises 14 residues. Per the germline V gene, CDR1 is KGHDR and CDR2 is SFDVKD.

Many counts were recorded for this clonotype. Since the library was made to target alpha chains, this beta chain is a stray read and its abundance is not meaningful. The gene calls are TRBV7-8 and TRBJ1-3, with a possible D match to TRBD1 (5 bases). This CDR3 is built from 16 residues. V lost 2 bases, J lost 2 bases, and 13 bases lay in between. Germline V gene lookup returns CDR1 SGHVS and CDR2 FQNEAQ. CDR3 coding DNA: TGTGCCAGCAGCTTAAGTGTGAGGGGCACTGGAAACACCATATATTTT. It translates to CASSLSVRGTGNTIYF.

This clonotype occurred many times. As an off-target read in a library built for alpha chains, this beta chain has a frequency of little significance. The chain couples TRBV5-1 to TRBJ2-3, with D uncertain. Germline lookup yields CDR1 SGHRS and CDR2 YFSETQ. V lost 1 base and J 1 base, leaving 4 bases between the germline ends. The CDR3 loop spans 13 amino acids. The CDR3 DNA follows: TGCGCCAGCAGCTTGACAGGCACAGATACGCAGTATTTT. It specifies CASSLTGTDTQYF.

This clonotype was detected ten times or more. This beta chain slipped into a library made for alpha chains as a stray read, so its size is not meaningful. V and J are TRBV5-1 and TRBJ2-2, with 12 nucleotides matching TRBD2. Germline assignment: CDR1 SGHRS and CDR2 YFSETQ. CDR3 length: 17 residues. V lost 7 bases, J lost 6 bases, and 13 bases stayed unmatched. The chain's CDR3 is CASGPRVTSGSAGELFF. DNA of the CDR3: TGCGCCAGCGGCCCAAGAGTGACTAGCGGGAGCGCCGGGGAGCTGTTTTTT.

This clonotype was seen ten or more times. With the library built for alpha chains, this beta chain is off target and its frequency is not meaningful. V is TRBV29-1 and J is TRBJ1-1; TRBD1 aligns across 7 bases. V lost 7 bases to trimming and J lost 5 bases; unmatched junction nucleotides: 10. Germline lookup yields CDR1 SQVTM and CDR2 ANQGSEA. This CDR3 has 13 residues. The CDR3 here is CSGHRGGGTEAFF. In DNA form, the CDR3 reads TGCAGCGGCCACAGGGGAGGAGGGACTGAAGCTTTCTTT. Full variable domain (rest looked up from reference TRBV29-1 and TRBJ1-1): SAVISQKPSRDICQRGTSLTIQCQVDSQVTMMFWYRQQPGQSLTLIATANQGSEATYESGFVIDKFPISRPNLTFSTLTVSNMSPEDSSIYLCSGHRGGGTEAFFGQGTRLTVV.